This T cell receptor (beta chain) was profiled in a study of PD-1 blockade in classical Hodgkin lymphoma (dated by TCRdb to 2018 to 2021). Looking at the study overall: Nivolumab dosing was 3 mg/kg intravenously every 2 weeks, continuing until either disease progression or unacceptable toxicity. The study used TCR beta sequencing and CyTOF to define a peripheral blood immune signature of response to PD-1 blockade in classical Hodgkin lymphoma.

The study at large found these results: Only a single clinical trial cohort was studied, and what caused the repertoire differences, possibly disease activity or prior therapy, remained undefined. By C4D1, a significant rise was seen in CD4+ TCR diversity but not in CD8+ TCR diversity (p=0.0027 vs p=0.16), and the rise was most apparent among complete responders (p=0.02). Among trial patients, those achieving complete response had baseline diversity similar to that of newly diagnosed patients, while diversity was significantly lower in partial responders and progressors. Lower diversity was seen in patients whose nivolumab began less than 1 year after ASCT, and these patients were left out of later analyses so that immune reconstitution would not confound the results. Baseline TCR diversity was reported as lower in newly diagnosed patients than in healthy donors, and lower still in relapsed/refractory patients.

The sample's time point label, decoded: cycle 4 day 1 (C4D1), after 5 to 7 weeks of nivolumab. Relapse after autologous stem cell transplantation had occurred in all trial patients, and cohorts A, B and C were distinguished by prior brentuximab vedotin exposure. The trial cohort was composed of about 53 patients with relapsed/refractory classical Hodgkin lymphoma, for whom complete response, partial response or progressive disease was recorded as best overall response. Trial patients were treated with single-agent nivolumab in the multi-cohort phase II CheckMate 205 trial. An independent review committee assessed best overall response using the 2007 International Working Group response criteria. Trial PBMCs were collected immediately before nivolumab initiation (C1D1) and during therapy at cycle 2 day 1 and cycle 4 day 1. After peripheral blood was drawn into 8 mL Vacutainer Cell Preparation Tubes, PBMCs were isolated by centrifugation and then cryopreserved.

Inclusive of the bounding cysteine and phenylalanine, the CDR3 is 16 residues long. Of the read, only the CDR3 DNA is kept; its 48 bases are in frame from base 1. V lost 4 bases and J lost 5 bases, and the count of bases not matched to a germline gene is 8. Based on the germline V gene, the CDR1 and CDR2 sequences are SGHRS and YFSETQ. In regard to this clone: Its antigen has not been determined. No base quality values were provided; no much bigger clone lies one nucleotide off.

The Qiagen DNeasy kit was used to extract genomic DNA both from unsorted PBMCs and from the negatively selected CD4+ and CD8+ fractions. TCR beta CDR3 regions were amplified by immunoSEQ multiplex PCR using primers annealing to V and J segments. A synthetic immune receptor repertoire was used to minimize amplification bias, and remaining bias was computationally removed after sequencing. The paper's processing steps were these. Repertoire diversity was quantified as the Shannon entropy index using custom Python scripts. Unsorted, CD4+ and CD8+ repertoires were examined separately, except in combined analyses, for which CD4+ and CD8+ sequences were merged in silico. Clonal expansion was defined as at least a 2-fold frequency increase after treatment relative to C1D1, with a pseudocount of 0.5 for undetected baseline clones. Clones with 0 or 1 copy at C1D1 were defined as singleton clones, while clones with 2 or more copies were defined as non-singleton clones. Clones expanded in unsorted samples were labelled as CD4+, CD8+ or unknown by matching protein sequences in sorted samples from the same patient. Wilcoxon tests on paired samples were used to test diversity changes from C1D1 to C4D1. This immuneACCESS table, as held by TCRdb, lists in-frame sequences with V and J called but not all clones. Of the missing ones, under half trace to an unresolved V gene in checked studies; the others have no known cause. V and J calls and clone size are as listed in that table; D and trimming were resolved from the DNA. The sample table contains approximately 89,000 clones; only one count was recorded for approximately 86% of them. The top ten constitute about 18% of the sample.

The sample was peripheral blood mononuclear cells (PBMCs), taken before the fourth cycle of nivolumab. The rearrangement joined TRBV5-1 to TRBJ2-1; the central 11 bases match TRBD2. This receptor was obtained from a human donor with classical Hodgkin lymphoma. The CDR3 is CASSIRLAGRDNEQFF. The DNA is TGCGCCAGCAGCATAAGACTAGCGGGACGAGACAATGAGCAGTTCTTC.